The T cell receptor beta chain under discussion was sequenced for a study of identical twins. Study-level points and caveats: There was more out-of-frame TCR alpha sharing in monozygotic twins than models estimated. Alpha sequences out of frame and shared by twins had excess low generation probability. Fewer insertions were carried by abundant cord blood beta clonotypes, but none was seen in memory repertoires.

TCRdb ran MiXCR on the 5' RACE reads and lists one entry per CDR3 protein. The table includes 410,000 or so distinct CDR3 sequences, approximately 17% detected once. This clonotype was seen ten or more times. Its target is not known. Its ends do not fully match the called genes, so a read error is possible. The CDR3 has 13 amino acids. The sequenced material came from naive T cells sorted from blood. V and J are TRBV12-3 or TRBV12-4 and TRBJ2-7, with D perhaps TRBD1 (5 bases). This sequence was found in a man in his fifties or sixties in good health. The CDR3 region is CASSPGQAYEQYF. DNA of the CDR3: TGCGCCAGCAGCCCAGGGCAGGCCTACGAGCAGTACTTC.